This TCR beta chain originates from a study of shared clonotypes between healthy human individuals. Overall study results and limits: The sole specimen, blood, was sampled, and tissue repertoires likely differ.

Per germline, CDR1 KGHSH and CDR2 LQKENI. Trimming at V came to 3 bases and at J to 6 bases, leaving 4 bases not matched to a gene. CDR3 length: 16 amino acids. A note on this clone: No antigen is known for it. The sample holds other DNA sequences that translate to the same CDR3.

Repertoires were generated with immunoSEQ multiplex PCR, while TCRdb's copy carries only in-frame clones and drops some. The top ten clones hold 0.35% to 0.5% of a sample with more than 2,000,000 clones, 90% to 95% of them seen once. The chain employs TRBV18 and TRBJ2-1; TRBD2 matches 14 bases. The sample taken for sequencing was naive CD4+ T cells from PBMCs. Stated subset: CD45RA+ positively selected. This clonotype originated in a man between 18 and 29 years old in good health. Some clones in this sample may be carry-over from other donors' samples. Written as DNA, the CDR3 is TGTGCCAGCTCACCCCCGGGACTAGCGGGAGTCAATGAGCAGTTCTTC. Encoded protein: CASSPPGLAGVNEQFF.